These 10 T cell receptor beta chains were all obtained from the same sample, sequenced in a study of follicular helper T cells after annual influenza vaccination. Measured with immunoSEQ multiplex PCR; TCRdb has only the in-frame clones, and not every one. Of about 9,800 clones listed, roughly four fifths are singletons. Described time point: 2014-2015 season, 7 days after vaccination. Source: CXCR5- memory CD4+ T cells sorted from blood, taken 7 days after influenza vaccination. All receptors derive from an adult who received the influenza vaccine.

The CDR3 loop reads CASSAGQSQETQYF. CDR3 bases: TGTGCCAGCAGTGCTGGACAGTCCCAAGAGACCCAGTACTTC. The gene calls are TRBV6-1 and TRBJ2-5; a possible D gene is TRBD1 (6 bases). CDR1 MNHNS and CDR2 SASEGT come from the germline V gene. Trimming took off 4 bases at V and 1 base at J, with 10 bases between the two ends. The length of the CDR3 is 14 residues.

The gene calls are TRBV25-1 and TRBJ1-1, with 7 bases fitting TRBD1. V lost 8 bases and J lost 1; bases outside the gene matches: 7. CDR1 and CDR2 from the germline V gene are MGHDK and SYGVNS. The CDR3 covers 14 residues. CDR3 residues: CASAKGQTNTEAFF. Written as DNA, the CDR3 is TGTGCCAGCGCCAAGGGACAGACGAACACTGAAGCTTTCTTT.

This clone turned up a few times. CDR3 in DNA: TGCGCCAGCAGCTTGGGGGGGGCCAGCTCCTACGAGCAGTACTTC. Protein product: CASSLGGASSYEQYF. The chain recombines TRBV5-1 with TRBJ2-7; D might be TRBD1 or TRBD2, each matching 6 bases. This CDR3 is 15 amino acids long. The V end lost 0 bases, the J end lost 0 bases, and 10 bases lay between the germline ends. Germline V lookup: CDR1 SGHRS, CDR2 YFSETQ.

CDR3 protein: CATSPRISQETQYF. DNA of the CDR3: TGTGCCACCAGCCCTAGGATATCACAAGAGACCCAGTACTTC. V usage is TRBV15 and J usage is TRBJ2-5; D unclear. This CDR3 is built from 14 residues. V lost 5 bases, J lost 2 bases, and 12 bases lay in between. Germline V gene data show CDR1 as LNHNV and CDR2 as YYDKDF (reference sequence).

This rearrangement joins TRBV4-3 to TRBJ1-3; no definite D call. Germline V gene sequence: CDR1 LGHNA, CDR2 YSLEER. There are 14 residues in the CDR3. Trimming removed 0 bases at V and 5 bases at J, with 8 bases between. CDR3 nucleotides: TGCGCCAGCAGCCAAGAGAATTGGCGAAACACCATATATTTT. This sequence encodes CASSQENWRNTIYF.

The rearrangement links TRBV18 to TRBJ2-7; TRBD1 might be the D (5 bases). Germline V lookup: CDR1 KGHSH, CDR2 LQKENI. The V and J ends lost 4 bases and 7 bases respectively, with 14 bases between them. This CDR3 region has 13 residues. The CDR3 here is CASSLGQGGEQYF. CDR3 sequence (DNA): TGTGCCAGCTCACTGGGGCAGGGCGGAGAGCAGTACTTC.

This clone occurred a few times. The gene calls are TRBV19 and TRBJ1-2; D unresolved. Deletions cut 1 base from V and 4 bases from J, with 4 bases between. The CDR3 covers 12 residues. CDR1 LNHDA and CDR2 SQIVND come from the germline V gene (reference sequence). The CDR3 DNA follows: TGTGCCAGTAGTATAGCGGGCTATGGCTACACCTTC. Amino acid sequence: CASSIAGYGYTF.

This clone was picked up one time. The CDR3 DNA is TGCGCCAGCAGCGACCCCGGGGGAGAAGGCTACACCTTC. It yields the protein CASSDPGGEGYTF. The chain couples TRBV5-1 to TRBJ1-2; possible D gene TRBD1, 5 bases. V lost 4 bases to trimming and J lost 8 bases, with 15 bases between them. From germline, CDR1 is SGHRS and CDR2 YFSETQ. The CDR3 length is 13 residues.

This chain uses TRBV11-2 with TRBJ1-2; no definite D call. Per the germline V gene, CDR1 is SGHAT and CDR2 is FQNNGV. The V end was cut by 0 bases, the J end by 5 bases, with 4 bases between. The CDR3 totals 12 residues. CDR3 protein: CASSLEGYGYTF. CDR3 nucleotide sequence: TGTGCCAGCAGCTTAGAAGGGTATGGCTACACCTTC. Based on the CDR3 plus reference TRBV11-2 and TRBJ1-2, the full variable domain is EAGVAQSPRYKIIEKRQSVAFWCNPISGHATLYWYQQILGQGPKLLIQFQNNGVVDDSQLPKDRFSAERLKGVDSTLKIQPAKLEDSAVYLCASSLEGYGYTFGSGTRLTVV.

In its sample, this clone was seen a few times. The rearrangement uses TRBV9 and TRBJ1-2; D not resolved. The CDR3 is 14 residues long. The germline gives CDR1 SGDLS, CDR2 YYNGEE. Trimming shortened V by 1 base and J by 8 bases, and 15 bases separated the two germline ends. The CDR3 region has the DNA TGTGCCAGCAGCGTAAACAGCAATTTTGAAGGCTACACCTTC. Encoded protein: CASSVNSNFEGYTF.